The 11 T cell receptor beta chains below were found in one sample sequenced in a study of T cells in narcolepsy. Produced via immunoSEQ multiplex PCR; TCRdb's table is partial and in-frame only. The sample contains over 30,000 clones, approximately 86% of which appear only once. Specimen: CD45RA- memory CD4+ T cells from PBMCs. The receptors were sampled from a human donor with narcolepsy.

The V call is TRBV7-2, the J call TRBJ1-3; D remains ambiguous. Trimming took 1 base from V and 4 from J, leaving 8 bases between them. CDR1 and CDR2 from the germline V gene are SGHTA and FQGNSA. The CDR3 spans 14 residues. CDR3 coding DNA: TGTGCCAGCAGCTTAGGGGCGCGAGGAAACACCATATATTTT. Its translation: CASSLGARGNTIYF.

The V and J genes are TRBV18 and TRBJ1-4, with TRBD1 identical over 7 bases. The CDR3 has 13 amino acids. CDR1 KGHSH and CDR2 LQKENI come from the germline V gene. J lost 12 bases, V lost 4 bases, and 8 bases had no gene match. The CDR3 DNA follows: TGTGCCAGCTCACTTGGACAGGCTGGAGAACTGTTTTTT. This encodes CASSLGQAGELFF.

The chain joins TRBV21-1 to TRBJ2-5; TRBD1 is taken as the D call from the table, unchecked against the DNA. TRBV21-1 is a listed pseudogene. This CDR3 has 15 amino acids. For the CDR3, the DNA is TGTGCCAGCAGCAAAGTACCAGGGGCGCGAGAGACCCAGTACTTC. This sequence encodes CASSKVPGARETQYF.

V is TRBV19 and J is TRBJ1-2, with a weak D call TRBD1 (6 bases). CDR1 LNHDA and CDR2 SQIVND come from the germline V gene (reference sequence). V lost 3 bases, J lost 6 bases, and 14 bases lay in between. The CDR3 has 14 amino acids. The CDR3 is CASSMGALRHGYTF. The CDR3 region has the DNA TGTGCCAGTAGTATGGGGGCCCTTAGGCATGGCTACACCTTC.

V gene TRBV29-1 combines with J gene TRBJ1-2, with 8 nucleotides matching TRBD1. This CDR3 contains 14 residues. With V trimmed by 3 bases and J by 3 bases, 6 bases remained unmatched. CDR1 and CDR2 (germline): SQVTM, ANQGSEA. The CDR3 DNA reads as TGCAGCGTTGATGCCCCGGACAGGGACTATGGCTACACCTTC. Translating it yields CSVDAPDRDYGYTF. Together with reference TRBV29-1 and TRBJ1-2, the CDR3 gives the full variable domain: SAVISQKPSRDICQRGTSLTIQCQVDSQVTMMFWYRQQPGQSLTLIATANQGSEATYESGFVIDKFPISRPNLTFSTLTVSNMSPEDSSIYLCSVDAPDRDYGYTFGSGTRLTVV.

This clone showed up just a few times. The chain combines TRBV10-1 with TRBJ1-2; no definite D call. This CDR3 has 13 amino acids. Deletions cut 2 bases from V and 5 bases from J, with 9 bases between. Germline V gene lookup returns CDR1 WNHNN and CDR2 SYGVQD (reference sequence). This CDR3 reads CASSEGIQYGYTF. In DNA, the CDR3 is TGCGCCAGCAGTGAGGGTATTCAGTATGGCTACACCTTC.

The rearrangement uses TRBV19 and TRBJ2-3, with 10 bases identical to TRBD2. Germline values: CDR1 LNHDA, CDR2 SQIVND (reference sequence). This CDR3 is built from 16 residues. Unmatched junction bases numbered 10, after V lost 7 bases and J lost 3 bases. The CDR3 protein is CASMSCSGGNTDTQYF. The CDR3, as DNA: TGTGCCAGTATGTCGTGTAGCGGGGGGAATACAGATACGCAGTATTTT.

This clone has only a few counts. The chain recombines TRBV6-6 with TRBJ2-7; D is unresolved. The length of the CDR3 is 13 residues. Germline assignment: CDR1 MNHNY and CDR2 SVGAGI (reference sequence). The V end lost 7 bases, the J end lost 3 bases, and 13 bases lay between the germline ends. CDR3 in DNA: TGTGCCAGCATCCGACAACCGAACTACGAGCAGTACTTC. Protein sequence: CASIRQPNYEQYF.

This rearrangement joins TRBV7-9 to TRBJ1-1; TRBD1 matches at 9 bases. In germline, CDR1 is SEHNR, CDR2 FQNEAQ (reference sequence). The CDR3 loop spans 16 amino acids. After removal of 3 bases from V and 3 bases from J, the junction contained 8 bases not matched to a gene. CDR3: CASSFYRGPGDTEAFF. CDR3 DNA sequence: TGTGCCAGCAGCTTCTACAGGGGGCCGGGGGACACTGAAGCTTTCTTT.

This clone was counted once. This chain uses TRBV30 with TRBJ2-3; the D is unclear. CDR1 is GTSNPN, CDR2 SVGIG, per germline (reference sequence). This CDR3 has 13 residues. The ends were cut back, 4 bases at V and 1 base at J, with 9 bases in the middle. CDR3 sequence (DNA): TGTGCCTGGATCCGGAGAGGCACAGATACGCAGTATTTT. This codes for CAWIRRGTDTQYF. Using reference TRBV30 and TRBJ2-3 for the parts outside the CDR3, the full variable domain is SQTIHQWPATLVQPVGSPLSLECTVEGTSNPNLYWYRQAAGRGLQLLFYSVGIGQISSEVPQNLSASRPQDRQFILSSKKLLLSDSGFYLCAWIRRGTDTQYFGPGTRLTVL.

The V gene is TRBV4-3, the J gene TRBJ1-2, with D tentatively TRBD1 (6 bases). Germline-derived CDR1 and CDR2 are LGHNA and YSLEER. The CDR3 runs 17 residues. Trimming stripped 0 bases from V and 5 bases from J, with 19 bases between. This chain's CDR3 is CASSQEQGRALPYGYTF. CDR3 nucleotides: TGCGCCAGCAGCCAAGAACAGGGAAGGGCCCTTCCTTATGGCTACACCTTC.